The T cell receptor (beta chain) under discussion was sequenced for a study of T-cell memory formation after mild COVID-19. General study results and limits: The study found balanced CD4/CD8 in clones contracting day 15 to 85 and a CD4+ lean in later expanders. The pre-infection memory compartment contained some responding clones, suggesting cross-reactive memory joined. Unconfirmed was the SARS-CoV-2 specificity of second-wave clones that peaked on day 37.

Trimming removed 5 bases at V and 6 bases at J, with 7 bases between. Germline V gene lookup returns CDR1 SGHTA and CDR2 FQGTGA. The CDR3 is 12 amino acids. 5'RACE primed from the constant segment yielded TCR alpha and TCR beta cDNA libraries bearing sample barcodes and UMIs. TCRdb redid the calling of the 5' RACE reads with MiXCR, one entry per CDR3 protein. This sample has about 430,000 distinct CDR3 sequences; less than 25% occur once, and the top ten carry 8.8%. This clonotype was counted at least ten times. As yet, its antigen is unknown. The rearrangement links TRBV7-3 to TRBJ2-2, with D uncertain. The sequencing sample was made of PBMCs or a T cell subset sorted from them (not recorded which). The clonotype comes from an adult woman who had mild COVID-19 (a few samples of this study predate the infection). Cell type and time point are not known. The CDR3 is CASSLEAGELFF. The CDR3 bases are TGTGCCAGCAGCCTAGAAGCCGGGGAGCTGTTTTTT.